One and the same sample provided the 23 T cell receptor beta chains below, sequenced in a study of post-analysis software for immune sequencing data (dated by TCRdb to 2014 to 2015). Results the study describes overall, beyond this receptor: Significantly higher frequencies in patients than in controls were found for roughly 5 TRBV segments, including TRBV5-6, TRBV5-1 and TRBV20-1.

The library came from PCR. Sequencing took place on an Illumina HiSeq 2500. To reduce PCR and sequencing biases, unique molecular identifiers were incorporated into the TCR beta cDNA libraries. Clones were called with MiXCR by TCRdb after fastp trimmed the public reads at Q25, and only in-frame beta chains were retained. Entries are consolidated by CDR3 protein sequence, retaining the most common genes and DNA. The sample data list about 810,000 distinct CDR3 sequences, and roughly 50% of these were observed just once. The biggest ten clones account for 4.6% of the sample. What these receptors recognize is not known. Sample: blood. These receptors were collected from a girl aged 10-17 years with multiple sclerosis.

This chain joins TRBV12-3 or TRBV12-4 and TRBJ2-7; TRBD2 is a possible D gene (5 bases). The CDR3 runs 13 residues. Between the trimmed V and J ends, which lost 6 bases and 5 bases, there was a span of 14 bases. Here the CDR3 reads CASSILAGNEQYF. CDR3 bases: TGTGCCAGCAGCATCTTAGCCGGGAACGAGCAGTACTTC.

This clonotype has only a few counts. The rearrangement joins TRBV6-5 to TRBJ2-2; D is unresolved. The ends were cut back, 4 bases at V and 3 bases at J, with 6 bases in the middle. The CDR3 covers 13 residues. Germline CDR1 is MNHEY and CDR2 is SVGAGI. The CDR3 spells CASSSVYTGELFF. CDR3 DNA: TGTGCCAGCAGTTCAGTATACACCGGGGAGCTGTTTTTT.

This chain links TRBV20-1 with TRBJ2-5, with D uncertain. The CDR3 loop spans 11 amino acids. V was trimmed by 6 bases and J by 4 bases, leaving 9 bases between them. CDR1 DFQATT and CDR2 SNEGSKA come from the germline V gene (reference sequence). CDR3: CSALEIETQYF. The CDR3 bases are TGCAGTGCGCTAGAGATAGAGACCCAGTACTTC.

V is TRBV29-1 and J is TRBJ2-3, with D possibly matching TRBD1 (5 bases). The CDR3 runs to 13 residues. The germline V gene encodes CDR1 SQVTM and CDR2 ANQGSEA. V lost 7 bases and J lost 1, with 12 bases in between. Written as DNA, the CDR3 is TGCAGCGCAGGGTCAGCCGGCACAGATACGCAGTATTTT. Translation: CSAGSAGTDTQYF.

This sequence joins TRBV24-1 and TRBJ2-5; perhaps TRBD2 as D (6 bases). V gave up 6 bases and J gave up 5 bases, with 21 bases separating them. This CDR3 has 16 residues. Germline V gene lookup returns CDR1 KGHDR and CDR2 SFDVKD. For the CDR3, the DNA is TGTGCCACCAGTTCGGGAGAGGGCGCCGGGTGGGAGACCCAGTACTTC. Its translation: CATSSGEGAGWETQYF.

V gene TRBV27 combines with J gene TRBJ2-5; the match to TRBD2 covers 11 bases. The J call is uncertain, as TRBJ2-7 better fits the DNA end. CDR1 and CDR2 from the germline V gene are MNHEY and SMNVEV (reference sequence). The CDR3 covers 14 residues. This CDR3 is CASSLAGGTNEQYF. The CDR3 coding sequence is TGTGCCAGCAGCTTAGCGGGAGGGACTAACGAGCAGTACTTC.

This clonotype has just a few counts. V and J are TRBV29-1 and TRBJ2-5, with TRBD1 matching 9 bases. The DNA end favors TRBJ2-7, so the J call may be wrong. CDR1 and CDR2 (germline): SQVTM, ANQGSEA. This CDR3 has 15 residues. CDR3 loop: CSVRPTGGVLDEQYF. The CDR3 nucleotides are TGCAGCGTCCGCCCTACAGGGGGCGTGTTGGACGAGCAGTACTTC.

V gene TRBV7-3 combines with J gene TRBJ2-1, with a possible D match to TRBD1 (6 bases). The V gene's germline CDR1 is SGHTA and CDR2 FQGTGA. The CDR3 covers 17 residues. V lost 5 bases and J lost 6, with 23 bases in between. The CDR3 is CASSNLTGSARRNEQFF. CDR3 nucleotides: TGTGCCAGCAGCAACTTGACAGGCTCGGCACGACGCAATGAGCAGTTCTTC.

The chain links TRBV6-5 to TRBJ2-5; 8 bases align to TRBD2. Germline CDR1 MNHEY, CDR2 SVGAGI. V dropped 4 bases and J dropped 4; count of bases not matched to a gene: 11. CDR3 length: 16 residues. As DNA, the CDR3 is TGTGCCAGCAGTTTCAGACGAGCGGGGGCCGCAGAGACCCAGTACTTC. Its protein product is CASSFRRAGAAETQYF.

This clonotype was seen a handful of times. The chain uses TRBV29-1 and TRBJ2-7; D is possibly TRBD1 (6 bases). This CDR3 is built from 13 residues. Germline V lookup: CDR1 SQVTM, CDR2 ANQGSEA. The V end was cut by 6 bases, the J end by 3 bases, with 15 bases between. CDR3 nucleotides: TGCAGCGTGGCCGGAGGACAGAACTACGAGCAGTACTTC. Translated: CSVAGGQNYEQYF.

V is TRBV9 and J is TRBJ2-5; 9 bases match TRBD2. V was clipped by 3 bases and J by 0 bases; unmatched bases: 6. CDR1 SGDLS and CDR2 YYNGEE come from the germline V gene. This CDR3 has 16 amino acids. CDR3 sequence (DNA): TGTGCCAGCAGCGCACACAGCGGGGGGTACCAAGAGACCCAGTACTTC. As protein: CASSAHSGGYQETQYF.

The chain recombines TRBV15 with TRBJ2-1; D may be TRBD1 (5 bases). V lost 3 bases, J lost 0 bases, and 12 bases lay in between. The CDR3 is 16 residues long. Per the germline V gene, CDR1 is LNHNV and CDR2 is YYDKDF (reference sequence). The CDR3 protein is CATSRAQETSYNEQFF. The CDR3 nucleotides read TGTGCCACCAGCAGGGCACAGGAGACCTCCTACAATGAGCAGTTCTTC.

The genes are TRBV18 and TRBJ2-5; 12 bases are a match to TRBD2. The CDR3 extends over 17 amino acids. Germline V CDR1 and CDR2: KGHSH, LQKENI. J gave up 4 bases and V 0 bases, and 6 bases lay outside the gene matches. CDR3 DNA sequence: TGTGCCAGCTCACCACCGACTAGCGGGAGCTTCGGAGAGACCCAGTACTTC. Translation: CASSPPTSGSFGETQYF.

This clonotype was found a few times. V usage is TRBV20-1 and J usage is TRBJ2-1; either TRBD1 or TRBD2 may supply D (6 bases each). This CDR3 region has 11 residues. V shed 6 bases and J shed 13 bases, with 16 bases lying between them. Germline V lookup: CDR1 DFQATT, CDR2 SNEGSKA (reference sequence). CDR3 DNA: TGCAGTGCCTGGGGCGGGACAAACCAGTTCTTC. Protein: CSAWGGTNQFF.

The chain links TRBV29-1 to TRBJ2-3; the match to TRBD1 covers 9 bases. After removal of 8 bases from V and 11 bases from J, the junction contained 8 bases not matched to a gene. Germline assignment: CDR1 SQVTM and CDR2 ANQGSEA. The CDR3 totals 11 residues. As DNA, the CDR3 is TGCAGCACATCGGACAGGGGCGGGCAGTATTTT. Its protein product is CSTSDRGGQYF.

The chain is built from TRBV10-3 and TRBJ2-5; D might be TRBD1 or TRBD2, each matching 5 bases. The CDR3 is 12 residues long. Trimming cost V 6 bases and J 7 bases, with 12 bases left between them. The germline gives CDR1 ENHRY, CDR2 SYGVKD. CDR3 in DNA: TGTGCCATCAGCAGGGACCCCTGGACCCAGTACTTC. This gives the protein CAISRDPWTQYF.

The CDR3 protein is CASSADERKTQYF. The CDR3 nucleotides are TGTGCCAGCAGCGCGGACGAACGAAAGACCCAGTACTTC. J is TRBJ2-7 and V is TRBV9; D is unresolved. The J call is uncertain, as TRBJ2-5 better fits the DNA end. Germline CDR1 is SGDLS and CDR2 is YYNGEE. The length of the CDR3 is 13 residues.

V is TRBV5-1 and J is TRBJ2-4, with TRBD2 matching 9 bases. The better agreement between TRBJ2-7 and the DNA end casts doubt on the J call. CDR3 length equals 14 residues. Germline V gene lookup returns CDR1 SGHRS and CDR2 YFSETQ. DNA for the CDR3: TGCGCCAGCATGAGGCGGGAGGGCCGCGACGAGCAGTACTTC. This encodes CASMRREGRDEQYF.

The gene calls are TRBV4-1 and TRBJ1-4; unclear D gene. V lost 4 bases to trimming and J lost 3 bases, with 15 bases between them. This CDR3 has 16 amino acids. Germline loops: CDR1 MGHRA, CDR2 YSYEKL. This chain's CDR3 is CASSPFGRRSNEKLFF. The CDR3, as DNA: TGCGCCAGCAGCCCGTTCGGACGGCGGTCTAATGAAAAACTGTTTTTT.

The rearrangement links TRBV3-1 to TRBJ2-7, with a weak D call TRBD1 (6 bases). There are 16 residues in the CDR3. The germline V gene encodes CDR1 LGHDT and CDR2 YNNKEL (reference sequence). Trimming removed 2 bases from V and 2 bases from J, with 16 bases in between. The DNA of the CDR3 is TGTGCCAGCAGCCAACGAACAGGGATCCTCACCTACGAGCAGTACTTC. It is translated as CASSQRTGILTYEQYF.

This clonotype turned up a few times. The V and J genes are TRBV5-5 and TRBJ1-5, with D unresolved. This CDR3 has 15 residues. The germline gives CDR1 SGHKS, CDR2 YYEKEE (reference sequence). Between the trimmed V and J ends, which lost 4 bases and 0 bases, there was a span of 11 bases. CDR3 nucleotides: TGTGCCAGCAGCCCCGACGTGAATAGCAATCAGCCCCAGCATTTT. It specifies CASSPDVNSNQPQHF.

The V and J genes are TRBV5-1 and TRBJ1-1; 8 nucleotides line up with TRBD1. The trim removed 0 bases at V and 4 bases at J, leaving 5 bases unmatched. Germline CDR1 is SGHRS and CDR2 is YFSETQ. The CDR3 is 15 residues long. The CDR3 spells CASSLAQTGVTEAFF. The DNA of the CDR3 is TGCGCCAGCAGCTTGGCCCAGACAGGGGTCACTGAAGCTTTCTTT.

This clonotype has more than one count but fewer than ten. The J gene is TRBJ2-1, the V gene TRBV5-1; TRBD2 aligns across 15 bases. Germline V lookup: CDR1 SGHRS, CDR2 YFSETQ. V dropped 4 bases and J dropped 6; count of bases not matched to a gene: 8. CDR3 length equals 17 residues. CDR3 loop: CASSPPGLAGGFNEQFF. As DNA, the CDR3 is TGCGCCAGCAGCCCTCCGGGACTAGCGGGAGGATTCAATGAGCAGTTCTTC.